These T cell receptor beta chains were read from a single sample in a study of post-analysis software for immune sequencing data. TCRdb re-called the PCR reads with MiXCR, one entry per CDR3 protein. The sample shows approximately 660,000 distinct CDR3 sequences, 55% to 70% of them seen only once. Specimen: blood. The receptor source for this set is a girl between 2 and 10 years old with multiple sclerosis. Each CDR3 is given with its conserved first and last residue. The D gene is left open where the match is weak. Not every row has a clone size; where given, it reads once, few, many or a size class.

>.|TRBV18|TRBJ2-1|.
CASSREWSEQFF
TGTGCCAGCTCACGGGAGTGGTCTGAGCAGTTCTTC
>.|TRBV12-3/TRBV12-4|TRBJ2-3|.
CASSWLRDTDTQYF
TGTGCCAGCAGTTGGTTGAGGGACACAGATACGCAGTATTTT
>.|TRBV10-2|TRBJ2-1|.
CASSESGGTEQFF
TGCGCCAGCAGTGAGAGCGGCGGGACTGAGCAGTTCTTC
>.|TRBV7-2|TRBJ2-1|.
CASRPGGGPEQFF
TGTGCCAGCAGGCCCGGAGGGGGTCCTGAGCAGTTCTTC
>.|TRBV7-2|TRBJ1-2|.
CASSQNTYGYTF
TGTGCCAGCAGCCAAAATACTTATGGCTACACCTTC
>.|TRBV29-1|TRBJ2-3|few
CSVGERVGSQYF
TGCAGCGTTGGGGAACGGGTCGGATCGCAGTATTTT
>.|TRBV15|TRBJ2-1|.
CATSRADSSYNEQFF
TGTGCCACCAGCAGAGCTGACAGCTCCTATAATGAGCAGTTCTTC
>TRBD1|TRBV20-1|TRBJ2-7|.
CSATRGGQAAEQYF
TGCAGTGCTACTAGAGGGGGACAGGCCGCCGAGCAGTACTTC
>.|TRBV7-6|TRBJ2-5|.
CASSLIRGGGQETQYF
TGTGCCAGCAGCTTAATCAGGGGAGGGGGCCAAGAGACCCAGTACTTC
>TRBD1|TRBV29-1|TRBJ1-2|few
CSVFTGTDNYGYTF
TGCAGCGTCTTCACCGGGACAGATAACTATGGCTACACCTTC
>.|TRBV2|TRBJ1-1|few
CASRQNTEAFF
TGTGCCAGCAGGCAGAACACTGAAGCTTTCTTT